This T cell receptor beta chain comes out of a study of blood T cells in healthy people across ages. Findings of the study overall: Lack of knowledge of donor CMV status possibly confounded expanded clonotype changes. The fall in TCR beta diversity per million T cells was roughly linear with age.

Germline loops: CDR1 MNHEY, CDR2 SVGAGI. CDR3 length equals 13 residues. V was shortened by 8 bases and J by 3 bases, with 14 bases between the two germline ends. The second PCR ran roughly 6 to 11 cycles with a sample-barcoded 5' primer and J-beta primers. TCRdb re-called the 5' RACE reads with MiXCR, one entry per CDR3 protein. This table has approximately 1.5 million distinct CDR3 sequences, about 45% appearing once. This clonotype came up a few times. Its specificity is not known. Material: blood. The receptor was derived from a woman aged 18-30 years in good health. This chain uses TRBV6-5 with TRBJ2-7, with D possibly being TRBD1 (6 bases). The CDR3 nucleotides read TGTGCCAGCCGCGGACAGCAACTCTACGAGCAGTACTTC. Its translation: CASRGQQLYEQYF.